One and the same sample provided the 7 T cell receptor beta chains below, sequenced in a study of blood T cell repertoires in COVID-19. Sequencing was performed with immunoSEQ multiplex PCR; in TCRdb, only in-frame clones are kept and a portion is missing. The profile shows 100,000 or so clones, 88% of them singletons. The sample was peripheral blood. The source is a man in his 60s with acute or convalescent COVID-19.

This clone was seen a few times. The rearrangement uses TRBV4-2 and TRBJ2-1; 10 bases are a match to TRBD2. CDR3 length: 19 residues. V gave up 0 bases and J gave up 7 bases; unmatched junction bases: 15. Germline lookup yields CDR1 LGHNA and CDR2 YNFKEQ. The DNA of the CDR3 is TGTGCCAGCAGCCAAGATCGGAATCTAGCGGGAGACTTTTGGAATGAGCAGTTCTTC. Amino acids: CASSQDRNLAGDFWNEQFF.

This clone was recorded only once. V usage is TRBV7-2 and J usage is TRBJ2-1; unclear D gene. From germline, CDR1 is SGHTA and CDR2 FQGNSA. With 3 bases removed from V and 7 bases from J, the gap between germline ends came to 13 bases. The CDR3 runs to 14 residues. The CDR3 sequence is CASSLLQRSNEQFF. DNA of the CDR3: TGTGCCAGCAGCTTGTTGCAGAGGAGTAATGAGCAGTTCTTC. The variable domain in full, completed from reference TRBV7-2 and TRBJ2-1, reads GAGVSQSPSNKVTEKGKDVELRCDPISGHTALYWYRQSLGQGLEFLIYFQGNSAPDKSGLPSDRFSAERTGGSVSTLTIQRTQQEDSAVYLCASSLLQRSNEQFFGPGTRLTVL.

The chain links TRBV30 to TRBJ2-2; tentatively, D is TRBD1 (6 bases). This CDR3 is 14 amino acids long. Germline V gives CDR1 GTSNPN, CDR2 SVGIG (reference sequence). The V gene lost 7 bases and the J gene lost 4 bases, with 16 bases spanning the gap. This chain's CDR3 is CAYLGQRFTGELFF. CDR3 nucleotides: TGTGCCTACCTAGGACAGAGGTTCACCGGGGAGCTGTTTTTT.

J is TRBJ1-4 and V is TRBV18; D gene uncertain. The germline CDR1 and CDR2 sequences are KGHSH and LQKENI. CDR3 length equals 14 residues. Trimming removed 0 bases from V and 7 bases from J, with 9 bases in between. The DNA for the CDR3 is TGTGCCAGCTCACCACCCACAGTAGGTGAAAAACTGTTTTTT. Translated: CASSPPTVGEKLFF.

The chain has TRBV15 and TRBJ2-1; TRBD1 matches 8 bases. After removal of 9 bases from V and 6 bases from J, the junction contained 1 base not matched to a gene. Germline V CDR1 and CDR2: LNHNV, YYDKDF (reference sequence). This CDR3 is built from 11 residues. This chain's CDR3 is CATGQGNEQFF. The CDR3 coding sequence is TGTGCCACTGGACAGGGCAATGAGCAGTTCTTC.

This clone showed up just once. The CDR3 protein is CAISELAGGNSYNEQFF. The CDR3 region has the DNA TGTGCCATCAGTGAACTAGCGGGAGGGAACTCTTACAATGAGCAGTTCTTC. The chain recombines TRBV10-3 with TRBJ2-1; 13 bases align to TRBD2. J lost 4 bases, V lost 3 bases, and 6 bases had no gene match. Germline assignment: CDR1 ENHRY and CDR2 SYGVKD. The CDR3 is made up of 17 amino acids.

DNA for the CDR3: TGTGCCAGCAGCTTGTTGCGGACTAATAATTCACCCCTCCACTTT. Protein product: CASSLLRTNNSPLHF. This chain joins TRBV5-4 and TRBJ1-6; D unresolved. CDR3 size: 15 residues. V gave up 1 base and J gave up 5 bases, with 10 bases separating them. Germline V gives CDR1 SGHNT, CDR2 YYREEE (reference sequence).